The 14 T cell receptor beta chains presented below share a single source sample, sequenced in a study of blood T cell repertoires in COVID-19. Some clones are missing from TCRdb's copy, which holds only in-frame ones; the method was immunoSEQ multiplex PCR. The table records about 210,000 clones, 75% to 90% of them present only once. Sequenced material: peripheral blood. Receptors were obtained from a woman in her forties with acute or convalescent COVID-19.

The V call is TRBV5-1, the J call TRBJ1-1; D is unclear. The V gene lost 0 bases and the J gene lost 0 bases, with 6 bases spanning the gap. Germline CDR1 reads SGHRS; CDR2 reads YFSETQ. This CDR3 has 14 amino acids. The CDR3 here is CASSLVTVNTEAFF. The DNA for the CDR3 is TGCGCCAGCAGCTTGGTAACGGTGAACACTGAAGCTTTCTTT.

The gene calls are TRBV15 and TRBJ1-1; D unclear. V was trimmed by 5 bases and J by 1 base, leaving 14 bases between them. Germline V gene lookup returns CDR1 LNHNV and CDR2 YYDKDF (reference sequence). The CDR3 has 15 residues. CDR3 protein: CATSPPLGRNTEAFF. The CDR3 nucleotides are TGTGCCACCAGCCCTCCACTGGGCAGGAACACTGAAGCTTTCTTT.

This sequence joins TRBV3-1 (or the pseudogene TRBV3-2) and TRBJ1-1; possibly TRBD1 for D (5 bases). Trimming took 3 bases from V and 0 from J, leaving 14 bases between them. This CDR3 is 16 amino acids long. Per germline, CDR1 LGHDT and CDR2 YNNKEL (reference sequence). CDR3 in DNA: TGTGCCAGCAGCCAGATGGCCACGACAGTGAACACTGAAGCTTTCTTT. Translation gives CASSQMATTVNTEAFF.

This clone was recorded once. The chain is built from TRBV19 and TRBJ1-5; a weak D match, TRBD1 (5 bases). This CDR3 has 15 residues. Germline CDR1 and CDR2: LNHDA and SQIVND (reference sequence). V shed 4 bases and J shed 0 bases, with 10 bases lying between them. In DNA form, the CDR3 reads TGTGCCAGTAGTAAGGGGTCCTATAGCAATCAGCCCCAGCATTTT. Protein sequence: CASSKGSYSNQPQHF.

The chain has TRBV5-4 and TRBJ2-5; TRBD2 agrees at 9 bases. Germline CDR1 and CDR2: SGHNT and YYREEE (reference sequence). The J segment lost 4 bases and the V segment lost 4 bases, leaving 5 bases of the junction unmatched. The CDR3 has 14 amino acids. This chain's CDR3 is CASSPGLAGETQYF. CDR3 DNA sequence: TGTGCCAGCAGCCCGGGACTAGCTGGAGAGACCCAGTACTTC.

The V and J genes are TRBV9 and TRBJ1-2; D might be TRBD1 (5 bases). V lost 3 bases, J lost 1 base, and 13 bases lay in between. The CDR3 has 15 amino acids. CDR1 and CDR2 (germline): SGDLS, YYNGEE. The CDR3 reads CASSEGPDFNYGYTF. Written as DNA, the CDR3 is TGTGCCAGCAGCGAGGGGCCAGATTTTAACTATGGCTACACCTTC.

The CDR3 DNA sequence: TGTGCCAGCAGCCCTGACAGGGGCAGGGATGAAAAACTGTTTTTT. This codes for CASSPDRGRDEKLFF. The chain uses TRBV7-4 and TRBJ1-4; 8 positions match TRBD1. Losses at the gene ends were 5 bases for V and 6 bases for J; bases not matched to a gene: 8. CDR3 length equals 15 residues. Germline V gene data show CDR1 as SGHVT and CDR2 as SQSDAQ.

The chain's CDR3 is CASSSQSGVQETQYF. CDR3 nucleotide sequence: TGTGCCAGCAGCTCGCAATCCGGGGTACAAGAGACCCAGTACTTC. The V and J genes are TRBV7-2 and TRBJ2-5; the D gene is possibly TRBD2 (5 bases). Germline loops: CDR1 SGHTA, CDR2 FQGNSA. This CDR3 is 15 amino acids long. Between the trimmed V and J ends, which lost 4 bases and 2 bases, there was a span of 14 bases.

The rearrangement joins TRBV24-1 to TRBJ1-1, with a weak D call TRBD1 (6 bases). Germline assignment: CDR1 KGHDR and CDR2 SFDVKD. This CDR3 is 12 amino acids long. V was pared by 9 bases and J by 3 bases, with 10 bases between. The CDR3: CATGGRDTEAFF. The CDR3 DNA is TGTGCCACCGGGGGCCGGGACACTGAAGCTTTCTTT.

This clone was seen more than once but under ten times. V and J are TRBV27 and TRBJ2-2; D not certain. CDR3 length: 13 amino acids. Germline V CDR1 and CDR2: MNHEY, SMNVEV (reference sequence). The ends were cut back, 6 bases at V and 0 bases at J, with 5 bases in the middle. DNA for the CDR3: TGTGCCAGCAGCCACACGAACACCGGGGAGCTGTTTTTT. Encoded protein: CASSHTNTGELFF.

The gene calls are TRBV12-3 or TRBV12-4 and TRBJ1-2, with D hard to call. V lost 4 bases and J lost 8, with 14 bases in between. CDR3 length equals 13 residues. This chain's CDR3 is CASSSSFQRGYTF. CDR3 nucleotide sequence: TGTGCCAGCAGTTCATCCTTCCAGAGGGGCTACACCTTC.

This chain joins TRBV30 and TRBJ1-2; 7 bases are shared with TRBD1. This CDR3 has 15 amino acids. V gave up 0 bases and J gave up 4 bases; unmatched junction bases: 8. Germline CDR1 and CDR2: GTSNPN and SVGIG (reference sequence). The CDR3 loop reads CAWSVFTGDGYGYTF. The CDR3 DNA follows: TGTGCCTGGAGTGTATTTACAGGGGACGGCTATGGCTACACCTTC.

The chain couples TRBV2 to TRBJ1-2; TRBD1 aligns across 12 bases. CDR1 is SNHLY and CDR2 is FYNNEI in the germline V gene. Trimming took 6 bases from V and 7 from J; bases not matched to a gene: 6. This CDR3 comprises 14 residues. In DNA form, the CDR3 reads TGTGCCAGCAGCGTGGGACAGGGGGCGAGTGGCTACACCTTC. Protein product: CASSVGQGASGYTF. The full variable domain, its missing parts supplied by reference TRBV2 and TRBJ1-2, is EPEVTQTPSHQVTQMGQEVILRCVPISNHLYFYWYRQILGQKVEFLVSFYNNEISEKSEIFDDQFSVERPDGSNFTLKIRSTKLEDSAMYFCASSVGQGASGYTFGSGTRLTVV.

The gene calls are TRBV24-1 and TRBJ2-3; weak D call: TRBD1 (8 bases). Trimming left V 7 bases short and J 2 bases short, with 15 bases between. Germline CDR1 is KGHDR and CDR2 is SFDVKD. The CDR3 is made up of 15 amino acids. CDR3 residues: CATSTGGGFTDTQYF. The CDR3 region has the DNA TGTGCCACCAGCACAGGGGGGGGATTCACAGATACGCAGTATTTT.